This T cell receptor beta chain was sequenced during a study of T cells after yellow fever vaccination. CDR3 size: 14 residues. Germline CDR1 reads ENHRY; CDR2 reads SYGVKD. Trimming cost V 9 bases and J 0 bases, with 11 bases left between them. General observations from the study: Some clonotypes, a small share, were shared between CD4 and CD8 compartments.

Turning to this clonotype: The antigen is unknown.

One entry per CDR3 protein results from TCRdb running MiXCR on the 5' RACE reads. Of some 350,000 distinct CDR3 sequences listed, around a tenth are singletons. The receptor was derived from a man younger than 30 who received the YFV17D yellow fever vaccine. The sample here was PBMCs, taken on the day of the first yellow fever vaccination. This sequence joins TRBV10-3 and TRBJ1-4, with a tentative D call TRBD1 (5 bases). CDR3 amino acids: CAIARTSTNEKLFF. The CDR3 nucleotides are TGTGCCATAGCGAGGACATCAACTAATGAAAAACTGTTTTTT.